This T cell receptor beta chain originates from a study of graft-versus-host responses after intestinal transplantation. Turning to the study itself: All recipients were transplanted with multivisceral, liver-intestinal, or isolated intestinal grafts.

Study observations and caveats: Allograft graft-versus-host to host-versus-graft clonal ratios ran high in patients with graft-donor T cell macrochimerism. Early post-transplant declines in HvG were associated with peak levels of circulating GvH clones. GvH clones detected in recipient marrow included some appearing first in ileum or blood.

On this clone: The antigen is not known.

The assay was immunoSEQ multiplex PCR, and TCRdb's table has in-frame clones only and misses some. The sample records approximately 60,000 clones, approximately 91% being singletons. This specimen consisted of unstimulated CD8+ T cells sorted from spleen or lymph node cells, obtained before transplant. The sequence derives from a human donor who was the organ donor for an intestinal transplant.

CDR3 DNA sequence: TGTGCCAGCAGTGATCGGGGGACGAACACTGAAGCTTTCTTT. Translation gives CASSDRGTNTEAFF. The chain couples TRBV2 to TRBJ1-1; D perhaps matches TRBD1 (5 bases). In germline, CDR1 is SNHLY, CDR2 FYNNEI. Trimming removed 3 bases at V and 1 base at J, with 9 bases between. CDR3 length equals 14 residues. The full variable domain, with the rest looked up from reference TRBV2 and TRBJ1-1, is EPEVTQTPSHQVTQMGQEVILRCVPISNHLYFYWYRQILGQKVEFLVSFYNNEISEKSEIFDDQFSVERPDGSNFTLKIRSTKLEDSAMYFCASSDRGTNTEAFFGQGTRLTVV.